This T cell receptor (beta chain) was identified in a study of T-cell memory formation after mild COVID-19 (dated by TCRdb to the early 2020s). Turning to the overall study: Most TCR sequence clusters were specific to one of the two donors. In two donors, T-cell clones that expanded and contracted after mild COVID-19 were followed by sequencing TCRalpha and TCRbeta repertoires longitudinally. The cohort comprised two young, previously healthy adult volunteers, one female and one male. Broad study findings and their caveats: Some responding clones were detected in pre-infection memory, which suggested that pre-existing cross-reactive memory T cells had joined the SARS-CoV-2 response. SARS-CoV-2 specificity was not confirmed for the second-wave clones peaking on day 37. Only a couple of mild cases were covered in the study, and larger cohorts including severe cases with pre-infection samples were considered necessary. Balanced CD4/CD8 phenotypes were observed for clones contracting from day 15 to 85, whereas a bias towards CD4+ was observed for a second wave of clones expanding from day 15 to 37. Contracting CD4+ clones were found mainly in CM and EM memory subsets, while CD8+ clones were enriched in EMRA.

CDR1 MGHRA and CDR2 YSYEKL were looked up in the germline V gene. V is reduced by 4 bases and J by 3 bases, leaving a spacing of 15 bases between them. Counted from cysteine to phenylalanine, this CDR3 has 16 amino acids. The read is trimmed to its CDR3 DNA, 48 bases read in frame from base 1. PBMCs were isolated by Ficoll-Paque density gradient centrifugation. The listed sequencing device is Illumina NovaSeq 6000. Using 5'RACE with constant-segment primers, TCRalpha and TCRbeta cDNA libraries were constructed, with sample barcodes and unique molecular identifiers added in the process. Trizol reagent was used to extract RNA from every sample. The libraries were amplified in two PCR steps, and the second step added a second sample barcode and Illumina TruSeq adapters. The libraries were sequenced on an Illumina NovaSeq using 2 x 150 bp paired-end reads. In the source study's methods: Demultiplexing of reads and collapsing into UMI-guided consensus sequences were performed with migec v1.2.7. Using mixcr v2.1.11, UMI consensuses were aligned to TRA and TRB V and J templates and then assembled into clonotypes. Clonotypes were classified as expanded or contracted when called significant by both edgeR and NoisET, with noise models trained on biological replicates. For edgeR calls, the thresholds were a false discovery rate-adjusted p below 0.01 and a log2 fold-change of 1. PCA with hierarchical clustering of max-normalized trajectories of the 1000 most abundant clonotypes was used as exploratory dynamics analysis. Each responding clone was given a CD4 or CD8 phenotype based on the CD4+ and CD8+ repertoires, which had been sequenced separately. The public sequencing data were trimmed at Q25 with fastp and processed into clonotypes with MiXCR by TCRdb, which kept only in-frame beta chains. Each record represents a unique CDR3 protein, reported with the most common genes and DNA among its rows. What appears here as the V and J calls and clone size reflects TCRdb's work, not the paper's. This sample is represented by 560,000 or so distinct CDR3 sequences; 15% to 20% of them were singletons. The top ten clones comprise just over 8% of the sample.

Note on this clonotype: Which antigen it targets is not known. No clone much larger than this one lies a single base away; base qualities are absent.

Recombination connected TRBV4-1 to TRBJ1-4; D gene: possibly TRBD1, on 5 matching bases. The TCR comes from an adult woman who had mild COVID-19 (a few samples of this study predate the infection). The sample titles of this study are shuffled in the database, so cell type and time point are left out; the donor was told from shared clones. Sequenced sample: PBMCs or a T cell subset sorted from them (not recorded which). The nucleotide sequence is TGCGCCAGCAGCCCGGGATCAGGGAGGGCTAATGAAAAACTGTTTTTT. It translates as CASSPGSGRANEKLFF.